The 13 T cell receptor beta chains presented below share a single source sample, sequenced in a study of blood T cells in healthy people across ages. The authors ran a second PCR of 7 to 11 cycles using a sample-barcoded 5' primer and a J-beta primer mix. MiXCR was run by TCRdb on the 5' RACE reads, yielding one entry per CDR3 protein. This table has roughly 680,000 distinct CDR3 sequences, 52% appearing once. The sample consisted of blood. Receptors originate from a woman older than 75 in good health.

The rearrangement joins TRBV25-1 to TRBJ2-1, with D possibly being TRBD2 (5 bases). Trimming left V 3 bases short and J 5 bases short, with 11 bases between. The CDR3 sequence is 14 residues long. Germline assignment: CDR1 MGHDK and CDR2 SYGVNS. The CDR3 loop is CASSDRLAHNEQFF. The DNA of the CDR3 is TGTGCCAGCAGTGATCGGCTAGCCCACAATGAGCAGTTCTTC.

The rearrangement joins TRBV19 to TRBJ2-7; D unresolved. Trimming shortened V by 9 bases and J by 7 bases, and 10 bases separated the two germline ends. The CDR3 consists of 10 residues. Per the germline V gene, CDR1 is LNHDA and CDR2 is SQIVND (reference sequence). CDR3 region: CARNWSEQYF. The CDR3 region has the DNA TGTGCCAGAAATTGGAGTGAGCAGTACTTC.

This clonotype was seen many times. This sequence joins TRBV3-1 and TRBJ2-1, with a possible D match to TRBD2 (5 bases). CDR1 is LGHDT, CDR2 YNNKEL, per germline (reference sequence). The V and J ends lost 1 base and 4 bases respectively, with 14 bases between them. The CDR3 loop spans 16 amino acids. The CDR3 region has the DNA TGTGCCAGCAGCCAAGGGGGAGTCGGAATATACAATGAGCAGTTCTTC. Translating gives CASSQGGVGIYNEQFF.

The V gene is TRBV20-1, the J gene TRBJ2-5; D unclear. The DNA end favors TRBJ2-7, so the J call may be wrong. Germline V gene lookup returns CDR1 DFQATT and CDR2 SNEGSKA (reference sequence). The CDR3 length is 14 residues. CDR3 residues: CSARIVRQDYEQYF. The CDR3 bases are TGCAGTGCTAGGATAGTTAGGCAGGACTACGAGCAGTACTTC.

The chain couples TRBV10-3 to TRBJ2-3; the D call may be TRBD1 or TRBD2 (5 bases each). Germline V gene lookup returns CDR1 ENHRY and CDR2 SYGVKD. The CDR3 spans 12 residues. Trimming shortened V by 3 bases and J by 6 bases, and 7 bases separated the two germline ends. In nucleotides, the CDR3 is TGTGCCATCAGTGATCGGGACGATACGCAGTATTTT. It yields the protein CAISDRDDTQYF.

With respect to this clonotype: A read error may account for a junction end that differs from germline. The V gene is TRBV5-1, the J gene TRBJ2-2, with a possible D match to TRBD2 (6 bases). Looked up from germline, CDR1 is SGHRS and CDR2 is YFSETQ. This CDR3 has 17 residues. The CDR3 sequence: CASSLGLGNPSTGGLFF. The CDR3, as DNA: TGCGCCAGCAGCTTGGGATTGGGAAACCCGAGTACCGGGGGGCTGTTTTTT.

This clonotype occurred many times. The V call is TRBV5-1, the J call TRBJ2-1, with 8 positions matching TRBD2. The CDR3 runs 16 residues. V trimming: 4 bases; J trimming: 0 bases; junction bases outside the gene matches: 6. Germline V gives CDR1 SGHRS, CDR2 YFSETQ. The CDR3 loop is CASSGSGVGSYNEQFF. In nucleotides, the CDR3 is TGCGCCAGCAGCGGTAGCGGGGTGGGCTCCTACAATGAGCAGTTCTTC.

The rearrangement joins TRBV24-1 to TRBJ2-3; D uncertain. The V gene lost 3 bases and the J gene lost 7 bases, with 4 bases spanning the gap. CDR1 and CDR2 from the germline V gene are KGHDR and SFDVKD. This CDR3 is built from 11 residues. The CDR3 DNA reads TGTGCCACCAGTGATCCCTATACGCAGTATTTT. Amino acids: CATSDPYTQYF.

The chain links TRBV10-3 to TRBJ2-7, with D perhaps matching TRBD1 or TRBD2 (7 bases each). There are 15 residues in the CDR3. V was trimmed by 5 bases and J by 3 bases, leaving 17 bases between them. Germline V gene sequence: CDR1 ENHRY, CDR2 SYGVKD. Here the CDR3 DNA reads TGTGCCATCAGTTACCTCAGGGGGGGCGACTACGAGCAGTACTTC. This sequence encodes CAISYLRGGDYEQYF.

The chain employs TRBV7-6 and TRBJ2-5, with D unresolved. CDR3 length equals 14 residues. Germline CDR1 and CDR2: SGHVS and FNYEAQ. V shed 5 bases and J shed 5 bases, with 15 bases lying between them. The CDR3 loop is CASSPHRAGETQYF. CDR3 coding DNA: TGTGCCAGCAGCCCCCACCGAGCCGGGGAGACCCAGTACTTC.

This clonotype has ten or more counts. The rearrangement links TRBV15 to TRBJ2-6, with 7 nucleotides matching TRBD1. V lost 2 bases and J lost 2; bases outside the gene matches: 3. The germline gives CDR1 LNHNV, CDR2 YYDKDF (reference sequence). The CDR3 loop spans 16 amino acids. Here the CDR3 reads CATSRTQGTGANVLTF. In DNA form, the CDR3 reads TGTGCCACCAGCAGAACACAGGGGACTGGGGCCAACGTCCTGACTTTC.

This clonotype was observed a single time. A junction end diverges from the germline sequence, so it may reflect a read error. J is TRBJ1-3 and V is TRBV7-9; D is unresolved. The CDR3 spans 15 residues. CDR1 is SEHNR, CDR2 FQNEAQ, per germline (reference sequence). CDR3 nucleotide sequence: TGTGCCAGCAGCTTAGGGGCCGGGCCTGGAAGCACCATATATTTT. As protein: CASSLGAGPGSTIYF.

This clonotype showed up just once. With a much larger clone just one base away, this may be a read error. This chain joins TRBV12-3 or TRBV12-4 and TRBJ2-1, with unresolved D. The CDR3 contains 11 residues. The V gene lost 8 bases and the J gene lost 10 bases, with 12 bases spanning the gap. CDR3 in DNA: TGTGCCAGCGGGGTTCCCTACGAGCAGTTCTTC. Its translation: CASGVPYEQFF.